The rows below give T cell receptor beta chains drawn from one sample of a study of cytomegalovirus exposure and HLA in healthy donors. The protocol was immunoSEQ multiplex PCR, while the TCRdb copy is restricted to in-frame clones and leaves out a portion. The sample totals about 170,000 clones. Source material: PBMCs. All receptors derive from a woman aged 18 to 35 in good health and CMV-seropositive. Each CDR3 is given with its conserved first and last residue. The D gene is left open where the match is weak.

CDR3 length: 15
D gene: TRBD1
J gene: TRBJ2-5
V gene: TRBV4-1
CDR3 DNA: TGCGCCAGCAGCGACAGGGGGAGGAGGGGAGAGACCCAGTACTTC
CDR3 protein: CASSDRGRRGETQYF

CDR3 length: 19
D gene: NA
J gene: TRBJ1-1
V gene: TRBV5-6
CDR3 DNA: TGTGCCAGCAGCTTTGGAAACTCACAGGTTTCCCCCGTCGGCACTGAAGCTTTCTTT
CDR3 protein: CASSFGNSQVSPVGTEAFF

CDR3 length: 15
D gene: TRBD1
J gene: TRBJ1-5
V gene: TRBV10-1
CDR3 DNA: TGCGCCAGCAGTGAGGGACAGGGGGCGGGTCAGCCCCAGCATTTT
CDR3 protein: CASSEGQGAGQPQHF

CDR3 length: 13
D gene: TRBD2
J gene: TRBJ2-7
V gene: TRBV5-1
CDR3 DNA: TGCGCCAGCAGCTGGGGGGGAGGTAACGAGCAGTACTTC
CDR3 protein: CASSWGGGNEQYF

CDR3 length: 11
D gene: TRBD2
J gene: TRBJ2-3
V gene: TRBV20-1
CDR3 DNA: TGCAGTGCTAGTTTGCGGGGGGGACAGTATTTT
CDR3 protein: CSASLRGGQYF

CDR3 length: 14
D gene: NA
J gene: TRBJ1-3
V gene: TRBV7-2
CDR3 DNA: TGTGCCAGCAGCATAGGTTACTCTGGAAACACCATATATTTT
CDR3 protein: CASSIGYSGNTIYF

CDR3 length: 16
D gene: TRBD2
J gene: TRBJ2-5
V gene: TRBV5-1
CDR3 DNA: TGCGCCAGCAGCACCGCACTAGCGGGGGGACAAGAGACCCAGTACTTC
CDR3 protein: CASSTALAGGQETQYF

CDR3 length: 15
D gene: TRBD1
J gene: TRBJ2-5
V gene: TRBV7-2
CDR3 DNA: TGTGCCAGCAGCTTCTCGGGACAGGCGGTTGAGACCCAGTACTTC
CDR3 protein: CASSFSGQAVETQYF

CDR3 length: 20
D gene: TRBD2
J gene: TRBJ2-3
V gene: TRBV12-5
CDR3 DNA: TGTGCTAGTGGTCCTAGGGGGCTAGCGGGGGGGCTGTCGGGCACAGATACGCAGTATTTT
CDR3 protein: CASGPRGLAGGLSGTDTQYF

CDR3 length: 12
D gene: NA
J gene: TRBJ1-1
V gene: TRBV29-1
CDR3 DNA: TGCAGCGTTGAATCATTCAACACTGAAGCTTTCTTT
CDR3 protein: CSVESFNTEAFF

CDR3 length: 17
D gene: NA
J gene: TRBJ2-3
V gene: TRBV4-1
CDR3 DNA: TGCGCCAGCAGCCAAGAACCGCCTTACTTGGGCACAGATACGCAGTATTTT
CDR3 protein: CASSQEPPYLGTDTQYF

CDR3 length: 16
D gene: TRBD1
J gene: TRBJ1-3
V gene: TRBV9
CDR3 DNA: TGTGCCAGCAGCGTAGAAGGACAGGGCTCTGGAAACACCATATATTTT
CDR3 protein: CASSVEGQGSGNTIYF

CDR3 length: 17
D gene: TRBD2
J gene: TRBJ2-1
V gene: TRBV5-1
CDR3 DNA: TGCGCCAGCAGCTTTCCCCCTAGCGGGGGAGAATACAATGAGCAGTTCTTC
CDR3 protein: CASSFPPSGGEYNEQFF

CDR3 length: 15
D gene: NA
J gene: TRBJ1-3
V gene: TRBV9
CDR3 DNA: TGTGCCAGCAGCGTAGCGGGGGGCCAACGAAACACCATATATTTT
CDR3 protein: CASSVAGGQRNTIYF

CDR3 length: 13
D gene: NA
J gene: TRBJ1-3
V gene: TRBV30
CDR3 DNA: TGTGCCGGCTTTCAGAACTCTGGAAACACCATATATTTT
CDR3 protein: CAGFQNSGNTIYF

CDR3 length: 14
D gene: TRBD2
J gene: TRBJ2-7
V gene: TRBV2
CDR3 DNA: TGTGCCAGCAGAGACCAGCGGGAGGGGTACGAGCAGTACTTC
CDR3 protein: CASRDQREGYEQYF

CDR3 length: 15
D gene: TRBD1
J gene: TRBJ1-2
V gene: TRBV18
CDR3 DNA: TGTGCCAGCTCACCCAGGACAGGGGAATCGTATGGCTACACCTTC
CDR3 protein: CASSPRTGESYGYTF

CDR3 length: 15
D gene: NA
J gene: TRBJ1-2
V gene: TRBV18
CDR3 DNA: TGTGCCAGCTCACCCCGGGGACAACCAAACTATGGCTACACCTTC
CDR3 protein: CASSPRGQPNYGYTF

CDR3 length: 13
D gene: TRBD1
J gene: TRBJ1-1
V gene: TRBV7-3
CDR3 DNA: TGTGCCAGCAGCCAAACAGGGGCCACTGAAGCTTTCTTT
CDR3 protein: CASSQTGATEAFF

CDR3 length: 15
D gene: TRBD2
J gene: TRBJ2-3
V gene: TRBV28
CDR3 DNA: TGTGCCAGCAGTGCACCTAGCGGACTCACAGATACGCAGTATTTT
CDR3 protein: CASSAPSGLTDTQYF

CDR3 length: 14
D gene: TRBD2
J gene: TRBJ2-7
V gene: TRBV5-1
CDR3 DNA: TGCGCCAGCAGCGAGACTAGCGACTCCTACGAGCAGTACTTC
CDR3 protein: CASSETSDSYEQYF

CDR3 length: 15
D gene: NA
J gene: TRBJ1-5
V gene: TRBV27
CDR3 DNA: TGTGCCAGCAGTTCAGGGCGTTACGGCAATCAGCCCCAGCATTTT
CDR3 protein: CASSSGRYGNQPQHF

CDR3 length: 17
D gene: NA
J gene: TRBJ2-3
V gene: TRBV27
CDR3 DNA: TGTGCCAGCAGTTTATCCCCGGACACTCCCACACGGTATACGCAGTATTTT
CDR3 protein: CASSLSPDTPTRYTQYF

CDR3 length: 17
D gene: NA
J gene: TRBJ2-6
V gene: TRBV7-9
CDR3 DNA: TGTGCCAGCAGCTTATCTCCCCGGAGCTCTGGGGCCAACGTCCTGACTTTC
CDR3 protein: CASSLSPRSSGANVLTF

CDR3 length: 14
D gene: NA
J gene: TRBJ1-3
V gene: TRBV4-1
CDR3 DNA: TGCGCCAGCAGCCAGCCGAGGTCTGGAAACACCATATATTTT
CDR3 protein: CASSQPRSGNTIYF

CDR3 length: 15
D gene: NA
J gene: TRBJ1-5
V gene: TRBV7-2
CDR3 DNA: TGTGCCAGCAGCCGAGACAGTGGGAGCAATCAGCCCCAGCATTTT
CDR3 protein: CASSRDSGSNQPQHF

CDR3 length: 14
D gene: NA
J gene: TRBJ2-2
V gene: TRBV5-3
CDR3 DNA: TGTGCCAGAAGCTTGGAGGGGGAAACCGGGGAGCTGTTTTTT
CDR3 protein: CARSLEGETGELFF

CDR3 length: 19
D gene: NA
J gene: TRBJ1-4
V gene: TRBV2
CDR3 DNA: TGTGCCAGCAGTGCTCCGGAGACGAAAAATCGACAGGCCGATGAAAAACTGTTTTTT
CDR3 protein: CASSAPETKNRQADEKLFF

CDR3 length: 14
D gene: NA
J gene: TRBJ1-4
V gene: TRBV25-1
CDR3 DNA: TGTGCCAGCAGACAAACAGGGATTCAGGAAAAACTGTTTTTT
CDR3 protein: CASRQTGIQEKLFF

CDR3 length: 13
D gene: NA
J gene: TRBJ2-5
V gene: TRBV18
CDR3 DNA: TGTGCCAGCTCACCATACAGGGTGGAGACCCAGTACTTC
CDR3 protein: CASSPYRVETQYF

CDR3 length: 16
D gene: TRBD2
J gene: TRBJ2-1
V gene: TRBV5-6
CDR3 DNA: TGTGCCAGCAGCTTGGAGTTGCGCGGGAGTGACAATGAGCAGTTCTTC
CDR3 protein: CASSLELRGSDNEQFF

CDR3 length: 17
D gene: NA
J gene: TRBJ1-4
V gene: TRBV7-8
CDR3 DNA: TGTGCCAGCAGCTTAGGAGGGGGTTGGCAGCTTAATGAAAAACTGTTTTTT
CDR3 protein: CASSLGGGWQLNEKLFF

CDR3 length: 13
D gene: NA
J gene: TRBJ1-3
V gene: TRBV9
CDR3 DNA: TGTGCCAGCAGCTTGGACAGTCGAAACACCATATATTTT
CDR3 protein: CASSLDSRNTIYF

CDR3 length: 15
D gene: NA
J gene: TRBJ2-1
V gene: TRBV21-1
CDR3 DNA: TGTGCCAGCAAGACCAGCGGGACCTCCTACAATGAGCAGTTCTTC
CDR3 protein: CASKTSGTSYNEQFF

CDR3 length: 15
D gene: NA
J gene: TRBJ2-1
V gene: TRBV6-5
CDR3 DNA: TGTGCCAGCAGACGACTCCCGAGCTCCTACAATGAGCAGTTCTTC
CDR3 protein: CASRRLPSSYNEQFF

CDR3 length: 14
D gene: TRBD1
J gene: TRBJ1-1
V gene: TRBV29-1
CDR3 DNA: TGCAGCGCCACCCAAAACAGGGGGGAAACTGAAGCTTTCTTT
CDR3 protein: CSATQNRGETEAFF

CDR3 length: 13
D gene: NA
J gene: TRBJ2-7
V gene: TRBV19
CDR3 DNA: TGTGCCAGTAGCACCCAGGGTGGTTACGAGCAGTACTTC
CDR3 protein: CASSTQGGYEQYF

CDR3 length: 13
D gene: NA
J gene: TRBJ1-1
V gene: TRBV6-1
CDR3 DNA: TGTGCCAGCAGTGAAGCGCAGGGGAAAGGGGGTTTCTTT
CDR3 protein: CASSEAQGKGGFF

CDR3 length: 15
D gene: NA
J gene: TRBJ2-3
V gene: TRBV10-1
CDR3 DNA: TGCGCCAGCAGTGAAGGCGGCCTAAGCACAGATACGCAGTATTTT
CDR3 protein: CASSEGGLSTDTQYF

CDR3 length: 14
D gene: TRBD2
J gene: TRBJ2-7
V gene: TRBV6-1
CDR3 DNA: TGTGCCAGCAGTGAGACTAGCGGGAGCTACGAGCAGTACTTC
CDR3 protein: CASSETSGSYEQYF

CDR3 length: 12
D gene: TRBD1
J gene: TRBJ2-7
V gene: TRBV6-6
CDR3 DNA: TGTGCCAGCAAAACAGGGGGGTACGAGCAGTACTTC
CDR3 protein: CASKTGGYEQYF

CDR3 length: 13
D gene: NA
J gene: TRBJ1-2
V gene: TRBV2
CDR3 DNA: TGTGCCAGCAGGGCCCGACAGGTCTATGGCTACACCTTC
CDR3 protein: CASRARQVYGYTF

CDR3 length: 15
D gene: NA
J gene: TRBJ2-1
V gene: TRBV15
CDR3 DNA: TGTGCCACCAGAGGGGGTACTAGCGCCTACGCTGAAGAGTTCTTC
CDR3 protein: CATRGGTSAYAEEFF

CDR3 length: 15
D gene: TRBD1
J gene: TRBJ1-1
V gene: TRBV6-5
CDR3 DNA: TGTGCCAGCAGTTACTCGTACCAGGGGGGAACTGAAGCTTTCTTT
CDR3 protein: CASSYSYQGGTEAFF

CDR3 length: 12
D gene: TRBD1
J gene: TRBJ2-1
V gene: TRBV13
CDR3 DNA: TGTGCCAGCAGCTTCGGACAGGCCGAGCAGTTCTTC
CDR3 protein: CASSFGQAEQFF

CDR3 length: 15
D gene: NA
J gene: TRBJ2-3
V gene: TRBV5-1
CDR3 DNA: TGCGCCAGCAGCCCCGGACGGGAGAGCACAGATACGCAGTATTTT
CDR3 protein: CASSPGRESTDTQYF

CDR3 length: 16
D gene: NA
J gene: TRBJ1-5
V gene: TRBV4-3
CDR3 DNA: TGCGCCAGCAGCCAAGGAAGGGGCAATAGCAATCAGCCCCAGCATTTT
CDR3 protein: CASSQGRGNSNQPQHF

CDR3 length: 15
D gene: NA
J gene: TRBJ2-5
V gene: TRBV7-3
CDR3 DNA: TGTGCCAGCAGCTTCCAGGGCGGTTTGGGAGAGACCCAGTACTTC
CDR3 protein: CASSFQGGLGETQYF

CDR3 length: 13
D gene: NA
J gene: TRBJ1-1
V gene: TRBV11-2
CDR3 DNA: TGTGCCAGCAGCTTAGCGGTGAACACTGAAGCTTTCTTT
CDR3 protein: CASSLAVNTEAFF